The clone carrying this T cell receptor beta chain has ten or more counts. What it binds is not known. These data originate in a study of T cells in Graves' hyperthyroidism and ophthalmopathy. TCR beta CDR3 region amplification was performed from RNA transcripts. The study used the HTBI primer set for a first-round RT-PCR of the TCR CDR3. One entry per CDR3 protein, called by TCRdb with MiXCR from the multiplex PCR reads. This sample has under 350,000 distinct CDR3 sequences; approximately 15% occur once, and the top ten carry over 50%. V dropped 0 bases and J dropped 5 bases, with 8 bases sitting between them. Germline assignment: CDR1 LGHNA and CDR2 YSLEER. This CDR3 comprises 15 residues. General observations from the study: Blood shared most expanded thyroid clonotypes above 0.001. Classification by a 13 V-J model distinguished ophthalmopathy from stable hyperthyroidism.

Diagnostic assessment was based on clinical symptoms, serum thyroxine and TRAb, thyroid ultrasound and orbital computed tomography. Sequencing was done on a sample of blood. The TCR was taken from a woman aged 55 to 70 with Graves' ophthalmopathy. The J gene is TRBJ1-6, the V gene TRBV4-3; D is uncertain. The CDR3 region is CASSQDFGHNSPLHF. CDR3 nucleotide sequence: TGCGCCAGCAGCCAAGATTTCGGGCATAATTCACCCCTCCACTTT.